The rows below give T cell receptor beta chains drawn from one sample of a study of Ad26.COV2.S vaccination and SARS-CoV-2 variants. The assay was immunoSEQ multiplex PCR, and TCRdb's table has in-frame clones only and misses some. The sample records more than 300,000 clones, 88% being singletons. Source: peripheral blood, taken in a trial of Ad26.COV2.S vaccine versus placebo. The receptor set was obtained from a person between 18 and 65 years old who received the Ad26.COV2.S COVID-19 vaccine or a placebo. Each CDR3 is given with its conserved first and last residue. The D gene is left open where the match is weak. A clone size is listed for some rows: how often the clone was seen (once, few, many), or a class if it is expanded.

clone_size d_call j_call v_call cdr3_aa cdr3_nt
- - TRBJ1-6 TRBV3-1/TRBV3-2 CASSQDYRTGDSPLHF TGTGCCAGCAGCCAAGATTATCGGACCGGGGATTCACCCCTCCACTTT
- - TRBJ1-2 TRBV19 CASSITGYGYTF TGTGCCAGTAGTATCACAGGGTATGGCTACACCTTC
few - TRBJ2-7 TRBV28 CASSLSAGGTYEQYF TGTGCCAGCAGTTTATCGGCAGGTGGAACCTACGAGCAGTACTTC
once - TRBJ2-3 TRBV5-4 CASSLAVRVDTQYF TGTGCCAGCAGCTTGGCTGTCAGGGTAGATACGCAGTATTTT
- - TRBJ2-4 TRBV12-3/TRBV12-4 CASVGPARDIQYF TGTGCCAGCGTAGGCCCAGCGCGGGACATTCAGTACTTC
- TRBD1 TRBJ1-2 TRBV5-1 CASSLEGRGKDGYTF TGCGCCAGCAGCTTGGAGGGCAGGGGGAAGGATGGCTACACCTTC
- - TRBJ1-3 TRBV30 CAWGGDIAGNTIYF TGTGCCTGGGGCGGGGACATAGCTGGAAACACCATATATTTT
- - TRBJ2-4 TRBV4-3 CASSQDWGEGQNIQYF TGCGCCAGCAGCCAAGATTGGGGTGAGGGGCAAAACATTCAGTACTTC
- TRBD1 TRBJ2-7 TRBV18 CASSPDRANYEQYF TGTGCCAGCTCACCGGACAGGGCCAACTACGAGCAGTACTTC
once - TRBJ1-4 TRBV19 CASSMLAGRGYNEKLFF TGTGCCAGTAGTATGTTGGCAGGGAGGGGATACAATGAAAAACTGTTTTTT
- - TRBJ1-3 TRBV7-3 CASSSSDTGNTIYF TGTGCCAGCAGCTCCTCTGACACTGGAAACACCATATATTTT
- TRBD1 TRBJ1-5 TRBV5-3 CARSLNLTGNFSNQPQHF TGTGCCAGAAGCTTAAATTTGACAGGGAATTTTAGCAATCAGCCCCAGCATTTT
- - TRBJ2-5 TRBV28 CASSSPRQGTVVTQYF TGTGCCAGCAGTTCCCCGCGGCAGGGTACAGTGGTGACCCAGTACTTC
- - TRBJ1-3 TRBV14 CASSQVGHPGSGNTIYF TGTGCCAGCAGCCAAGTCGGGCACCCGGGTTCTGGAAACACCATATATTTT
- - TRBJ2-3 TRBV9 CASGGSDTDTQYF TGTGCCAGCGGAGGATCGGACACAGATACGCAGTATTTT
- TRBD1 TRBJ2-3 TRBV28 CASSSKYLPQTGPLGADTQYF TGTGCCAGCAGTTCCAAATATCTACCACAGACAGGGCCGCTCGGGGCAGATACGCAGTATTTT
- - TRBJ2-5 TRBV7-2 CASSPESAQETQYF TGTGCCAGCAGTCCCGAGTCGGCCCAAGAGACCCAGTACTTC
- - TRBJ1-1 TRBV29-1 CSVEGWANQPIF TGCAGCGTTGAAGGGTGGGCCAACCAGCCCATTTTT
once - TRBJ2-2 TRBV5-8 CASSLWPQAGELFF TGTGCCAGCAGCTTGTGGCCCCAAGCCGGGGAGCTGTTTTTT
once TRBD1 TRBJ2-5 TRBV9 CASSDRDRGRQETQYF TGTGCCAGCAGCGACCGGGACAGGGGACGGCAAGAGACCCAGTACTTC
- - TRBJ2-6 TRBV6-4 CASSDSKWWGASSGANVLTF TGTGCCAGCAGTGACTCGAAGTGGTGGGGGGCGAGCTCTGGGGCCAACGTCCTGACTTTC
few TRBD1 TRBJ2-7 TRBV7-6 CASSSRQGPTYEQYF TGTGCCAGCAGCTCAAGACAGGGACCTACCTACGAGCAGTACTTC
- - TRBJ1-5 TRBV2 CASSDFSSGVQPQHF TGTGCCAGCAGTGACTTTTCGAGTGGGGTTCAGCCCCAGCATTTT
- - TRBJ2-7 TRBV6-5 CASRRFYEQYF TGTGCCAGCAGAAGATTCTACGAGCAGTACTTC
- - TRBJ2-7 TRBV11-2 CASSQTGEQYF TGTGCCAGCAGCCAGACGGGCGAGCAGTACTTC
- TRBD2 TRBJ2-2 TRBV11-3 CASSVSGGAAGELFF TGTGCCAGCAGCGTTAGCGGGGGGGCAGCCGGGGAGCTGTTTTTT
- - TRBJ1-5 TRBV5-5 CASSLVGGGQPQHF TGTGCCAGCAGCTTGGTAGGGGGAGGCCAGCCCCAGCATTTT
- TRBD1 TRBJ1-6 TRBV28 CASRIPGQGNSPLHF TGTGCCAGCAGGATCCCGGGACAGGGGAATTCACCCCTCCACTTT
- - TRBJ2-5 TRBV19 CASSQHPRDLKETQYF TGTGCCAGTAGCCAACACCCTAGGGACTTAAAGGAGACCCAGTACTTC
- - TRBJ2-7 TRBV6-5 CASSREPGTSYEQYF TGTGCCAGCAGCCGGGAGCCCGGGACTTCATACGAGCAGTACTTC
- - TRBJ2-1 TRBV7-9 CASNLATGSQGQQFF TGTGCCAGCAATCTTGCCACCGGGAGTCAGGGTCAGCAGTTCTTC
- TRBD2 TRBJ2-7 TRBV6-6 CASRPVRAGGRDEQYF TGTGCCAGCAGACCCGTCAGGGCGGGAGGGAGAGACGAGCAGTACTTC
once TRBD1 TRBJ1-2 TRBV7-2 CASSSLIIRDRDAYTF TGTGCCAGCAGCTCTCTTATAATCCGGGACAGGGATGCCTACACCTTC
- - TRBJ2-5 TRBV6-2/TRBV6-3 CASSSGSQTQYF TGTGCCAGCAGCTCGGGGAGCCAGACCCAGTACTTC
- TRBD2 TRBJ2-3 TRBV5-4 CASSLDIAGSPTDTQYF TGTGCCAGCAGCTTGGATATAGCGGGGAGCCCCACAGATACGCAGTATTTT
- - TRBJ1-2 TRBV10-3 CAIRPHGDGYGYTF TGTGCCATCAGACCCCACGGAGACGGCTATGGCTACACCTTC
- - TRBJ1-2 TRBV7-2 CASSLEVLNGAGYTF TGTGCCAGCAGCTTAGAGGTCTTAAACGGGGCTGGCTACACCTTC
- - TRBJ2-7 TRBV6-6 CASRVLYEQYF TGTGCCAGCAGAGTTCTCTACGAGCAGTACTTC
- - TRBJ2-3 TRBV29-1 CSVDQVSDTQYF TGCAGCGTTGATCAGGTTTCAGATACGCAGTATTTT
- - TRBJ1-1 TRBV14 CASSRFGPLNTEAFF TGTGCCAGCAGCCGCTTCGGACCTCTTAACACTGAAGCTTTCTTT
- - TRBJ2-7 TRBV20-1 CSASSGVFYEQYF TGCAGTGCTAGTTCGGGGGTATTCTACGAGCAGTACTTC
- - TRBJ2-1 TRBV21-1 CASSAKIRGEQFF TGTGCCAGCAGCGCGAAAATACGTGGTGAGCAGTTCTTC